The source of this T cell receptor (beta chain) is a study of blood T cell repertoires in COVID-19. At the level of the study: Spain, Italy and the United States supplied samples that represented acute and convalescent COVID-19. The cDNA or gDNA used as material had been derived from T cells, B-cell-depleted T cells, or PBMCs.

Sequencing used immunoSEQ multiplex PCR; TCRdb keeps in-frame clones, though not all of them. Seen here are 250,000 to 300,000 clones, approximately 90% observed once, and the top ten hold over 2%. Germline V lookup: CDR1 LNHDA, CDR2 SQIVND (reference sequence). V was cut by 7 bases and J by 4 bases, with 16 bases left in between. This CDR3 has 14 amino acids. This clonotype originated in a woman in her 50s who had recovered from COVID-19. Sequences were obtained from peripheral blood. The chain combines TRBV19 with TRBJ1-1; possible D gene TRBD1, 5 bases. The CDR3 here is CASTYQTVGTEAFF. DNA for the CDR3: TGTGCCAGTACCTACCAGACAGTTGGCACTGAAGCTTTCTTT.